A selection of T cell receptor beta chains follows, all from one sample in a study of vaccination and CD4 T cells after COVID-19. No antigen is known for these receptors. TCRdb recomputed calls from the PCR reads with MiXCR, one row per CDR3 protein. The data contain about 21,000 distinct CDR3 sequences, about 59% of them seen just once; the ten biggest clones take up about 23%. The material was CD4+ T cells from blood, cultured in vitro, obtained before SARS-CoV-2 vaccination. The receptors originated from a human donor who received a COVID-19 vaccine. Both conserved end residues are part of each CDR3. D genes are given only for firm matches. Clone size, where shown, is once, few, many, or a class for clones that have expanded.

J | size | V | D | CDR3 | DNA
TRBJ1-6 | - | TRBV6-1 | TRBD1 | CASSDRTGANSPLHF | TGTGCCAGCAGTGATCGGACAGGGGCTAATTCACCCCTCCACTTT
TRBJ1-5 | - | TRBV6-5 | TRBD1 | CASSLNPDRGTPNQPQHF | TGTGCCAGCAGTTTGAACCCGGACAGGGGAACACCCAATCAGCCCCAGCATTTT
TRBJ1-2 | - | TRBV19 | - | CASSIRDRGTSYGYTF | TGTGCCAGTAGTATCCGGGACCGAGGGACTTCTTATGGCTACACCTTC
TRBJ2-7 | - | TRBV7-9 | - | CASSLGAEAGEQYF | TGTGCCAGCAGCTTAGGTGCGGAGGCAGGCGAGCAGTACTTC
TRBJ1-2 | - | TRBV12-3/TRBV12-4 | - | CASSLWGNYGYTF | TGTGCCAGCAGTTTATGGGGTAACTATGGCTACACCTTC
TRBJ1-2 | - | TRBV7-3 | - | CASSPDSSGSYGYTF | TGTGCCAGCAGCCCGGACAGCTCCGGGAGCTATGGCTACACCTTC
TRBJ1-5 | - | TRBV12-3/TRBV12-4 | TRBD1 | CASSLTGASNQPQHF | TGTGCCAGCAGTCTAACAGGGGCGAGCAATCAGCCCCAGCATTTT
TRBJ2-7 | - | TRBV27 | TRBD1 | CAGRQGSWVTVYEQYF | TGTGCCGGGAGACAGGGTTCATGGGTCACGGTATACGAGCAGTACTTC
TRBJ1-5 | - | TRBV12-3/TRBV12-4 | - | CASSLAKGTNQPQHF | TGTGCCAGCAGTTTAGCGAAAGGAACCAATCAGCCCCAGCATTTT
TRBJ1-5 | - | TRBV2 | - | CASSEGNLSNQPQHF | TGTGCCAGCAGTGAAGGGAATCTTAGCAATCAGCCCCAGCATTTT
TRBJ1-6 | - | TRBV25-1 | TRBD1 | CASSLDRGRSPLHF | TGTGCCAGCAGCCTAGACAGGGGGCGTTCACCCCTCCACTTT
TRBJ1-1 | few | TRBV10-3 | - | CAISGDKGDTEAFF | TGTGCCATCAGTGGGGACAAAGGGGACACTGAAGCTTTCTTT
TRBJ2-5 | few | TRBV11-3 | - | CASSSGGRGGETQYF | TGTGCCAGCAGCTCAGGGGGGCGAGGGGGAGAGACCCAGTACTTC
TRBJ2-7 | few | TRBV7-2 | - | CASSLARGTRTDEQYF | TGTGCCAGCAGCTTAGCCAGGGGAACGAGAACCGACGAGCAGTACTTC
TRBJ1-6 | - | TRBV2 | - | CASSGARSSYNSPLHF | TGTGCCAGCAGTGGGGCCAGAAGCTCCTATAATTCACCCCTCCACTTT
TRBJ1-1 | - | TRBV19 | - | CASSIKGGATEAFF | TGTGCCAGTAGTATAAAGGGTGGGGCGACTGAAGCTTTCTTT
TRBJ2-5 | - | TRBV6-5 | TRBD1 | CASSWPGQPQETQYF | TGTGCCAGCAGTTGGCCGGGACAGCCCCAAGAGACCCAGTACTTC
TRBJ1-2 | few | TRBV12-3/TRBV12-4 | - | CASSPGDYGYTF | TGTGCCAGCAGCCCTGGGGACTATGGCTACACCTTC
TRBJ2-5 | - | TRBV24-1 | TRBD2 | CATSDVASGIQETQYF | TGTGCCACCAGTGACGTCGCTAGCGGGATACAAGAGACCCAGTACTTC
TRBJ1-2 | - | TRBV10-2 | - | CASSDSRYGYTF | TGCGCCAGCAGTGACAGCCGGTATGGCTACACCTTC
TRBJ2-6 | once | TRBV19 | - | CASTSPGPGANVLTF | TGTGCCAGTACCTCACCCGGGCCTGGGGCCAACGTCCTGACTTTC
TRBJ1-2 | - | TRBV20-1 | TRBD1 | CSARLGQIYTF | TGCAGTGCTAGACTGGGACAGATCTACACCTTC
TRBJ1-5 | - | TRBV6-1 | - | CASSEPAFSNQPQHF | TGTGCCAGCAGTGAACCAGCCTTTAGCAATCAGCCCCAGCATTTT
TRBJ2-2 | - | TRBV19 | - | CASSMVRGLNTGELFF | TGTGCCAGTAGTATGGTTCGGGGGCTGAACACCGGGGAGCTGTTTTTT
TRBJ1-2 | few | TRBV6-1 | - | CASSEALGQGYGYTF | TGTGCCAGCAGTGAAGCGCTGGGGCAGGGTTATGGCTACACCTTC
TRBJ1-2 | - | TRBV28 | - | CASSFLQGGDGYTF | TGTGCCAGCAGTTTTTTACAGGGAGGGGATGGCTACACCTTC
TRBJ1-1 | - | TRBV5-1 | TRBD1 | CASSYAGGPNTEAFF | TGCGCCAGCAGCTACGCAGGGGGCCCGAACACTGAAGCTTTCTTT
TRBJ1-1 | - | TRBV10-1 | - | CASSDLNTEAFF | TGCGCCAGCAGTGACCTGAACACTGAAGCTTTCTTT
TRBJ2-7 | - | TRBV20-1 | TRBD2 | CSASGWTSGGANTYEQYF | TGCAGTGCTAGTGGATGGACTAGCGGGGGGGCTAATACCTACGAGCAGTACTTC
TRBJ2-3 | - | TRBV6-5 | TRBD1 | CASSSTSGGADTQYF | TGTGCCAGCAGTTCAACCTCAGGGGGCGCAGATACGCAGTATTTT
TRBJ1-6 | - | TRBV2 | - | CASSEQGRSTSPLHF | TGTGCCAGCAGTGAACAGGGTAGGAGCACTTCACCCCTCCACTTT
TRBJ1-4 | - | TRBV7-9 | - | CASSLDLDEKLFF | TGTGCCAGCAGCTTAGATTTGGATGAAAAACTGTTTTTT
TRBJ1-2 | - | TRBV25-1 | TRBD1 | CASSADRGGYTF | TGTGCCAGCAGTGCGGACAGGGGTGGCTACACCTTC
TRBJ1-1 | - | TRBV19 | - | CASSPGPGRNTEAFF | TGTGCCAGTAGTCCCGGACCGGGGAGGAACACTGAAGCTTTCTTT
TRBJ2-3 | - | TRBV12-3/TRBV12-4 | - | CASSPRGQTDTQYF | TGTGCCAGCAGCCCTCGAGGCCAGACAGATACGCAGTATTTT
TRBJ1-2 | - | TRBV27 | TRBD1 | CASSLSRKGQGDYGYTF | TGTGCCAGCAGTTTATCTCGCAAGGGACAGGGGGACTATGGCTACACCTTC
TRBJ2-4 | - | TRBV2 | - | CASSVFWGTENIQYF | TGTGCCAGCAGTGTGTTCTGGGGGACGGAAAACATTCAGTACTTC
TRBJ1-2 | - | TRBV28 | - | CASSLGGRLGGYTF | TGTGCCAGCAGTTTGGGCGGCAGGCTCGGAGGCTACACCTTC
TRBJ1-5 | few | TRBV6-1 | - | CASSELAGNQPQHF | TGTGCCAGCAGTGAACTGGCAGGGAATCAGCCCCAGCATTTT
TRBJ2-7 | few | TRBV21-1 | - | CASSMRILSGTHRTYEQYF | TGTGCCAGCAGCATGCGAATCCTTTCCGGGACACACCGAACCTACGAGCAGTACTTC
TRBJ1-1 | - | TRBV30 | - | CAWSGDRVTEAFF | TGTGCCTGGAGTGGAGACAGAGTCACTGAAGCTTTCTTT
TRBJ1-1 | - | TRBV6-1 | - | CASKNRIQGPEAFF | TGTGCCAGCAAAAATCGGATTCAGGGGCCTGAAGCTTTCTTT
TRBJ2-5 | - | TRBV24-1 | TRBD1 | CATSDTTGQTQETQYF | TGTGCCACCAGTGATACAACGGGACAGACCCAAGAGACCCAGTACTTC
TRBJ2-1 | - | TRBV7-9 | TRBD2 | CASSLSAGEYNEQFF | TGTGCCAGCAGCTTATCGGCGGGGGAATACAATGAGCAGTTCTTC
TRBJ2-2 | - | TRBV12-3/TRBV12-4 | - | CASSDRAGELFF | TGTGCCAGCAGTGATAGGGCCGGGGAGCTGTTTTTT